This T cell receptor (beta chain) was sequenced during a study of graft-versus-host responses after intestinal transplantation. Study at large: All recipients got anti-thymocyte globulin induction, then tacrolimus and steroids for roughly three years.

The junction had 3 bases not matched to a gene; V was cut back by 5 bases and J by 4 bases. Germline CDR1 MGHDK, CDR2 SYGVNS. The CDR3 has 13 residues. Assay: immunoSEQ multiplex PCR; the TCRdb copy retains only in-frame clones and omits some. The top ten hold around 15% of the sample, which has some 96,000 clones, 75% to 95% seen once. Study conclusions and caveats: When patients had graft-donor T cell macrochimerism, their allografts held high graft-versus-host to host-versus-graft clonal ratios. GvH clonotypes were identified within recipient marrow, with a subset emerging first in ileum or blood. Association was observed between peak circulating GvH clone levels and early post-transplant HvG declines.

Comment on this clone: Its antigen is as yet unknown.

The TCR originated in a human patient who received an intestinal transplant, so some T cells may come from the graft donor. This chain uses TRBV25-1 with TRBJ1-2, with 8 bases aligning to TRBD1. Sequencing used PBMCs, obtained around 450 days after intestinal transplant. CDR3 DNA: TGTGCCAGCAGTACAGGGGGGGGCTATGGCTACACCTTC. Its protein is CASSTGGGYGYTF.